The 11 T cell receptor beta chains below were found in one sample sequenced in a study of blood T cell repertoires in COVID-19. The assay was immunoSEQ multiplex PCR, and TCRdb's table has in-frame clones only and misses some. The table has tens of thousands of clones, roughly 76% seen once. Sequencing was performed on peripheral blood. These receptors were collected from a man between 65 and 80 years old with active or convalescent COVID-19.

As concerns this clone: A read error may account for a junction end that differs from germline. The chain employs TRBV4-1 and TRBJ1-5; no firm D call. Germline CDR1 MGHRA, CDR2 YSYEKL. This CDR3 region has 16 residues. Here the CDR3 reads CTSSQGRGGPIQPQHF. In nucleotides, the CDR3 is TGCACCAGCAGCCAAGGTCGGGGAGGCCCAATTCAGCCCCAGCATTTT.

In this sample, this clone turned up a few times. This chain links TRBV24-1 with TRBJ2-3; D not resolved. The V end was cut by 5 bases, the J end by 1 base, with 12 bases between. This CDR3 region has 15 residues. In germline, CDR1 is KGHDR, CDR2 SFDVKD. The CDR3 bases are TGTGCCACCAGTGGGGTACAAGAGGGCACAGATACGCAGTATTTT. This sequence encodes CATSGVQEGTDTQYF.

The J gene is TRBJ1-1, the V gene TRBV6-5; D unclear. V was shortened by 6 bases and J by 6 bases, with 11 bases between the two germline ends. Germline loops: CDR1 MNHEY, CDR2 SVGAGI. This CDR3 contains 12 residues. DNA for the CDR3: TGTGCCAGCAGCGAGAGCGTGGCTGAAGCTTTCTTT. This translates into CASSESVAEAFF.

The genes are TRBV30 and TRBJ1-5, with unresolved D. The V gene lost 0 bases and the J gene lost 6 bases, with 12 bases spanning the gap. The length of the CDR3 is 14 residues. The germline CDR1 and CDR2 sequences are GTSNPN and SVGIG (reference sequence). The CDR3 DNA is TGTGCCTGGAGTGTACTCGGCGGCAGTCAGCCCCAGCATTTT. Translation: CAWSVLGGSQPQHF.

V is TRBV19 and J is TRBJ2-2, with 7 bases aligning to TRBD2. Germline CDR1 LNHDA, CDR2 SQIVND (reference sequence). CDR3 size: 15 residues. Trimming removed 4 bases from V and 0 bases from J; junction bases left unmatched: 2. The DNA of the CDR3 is TGTGCCAGTAGTACTAGCGGAACGAACACCGGGGAGCTGTTTTTT. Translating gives CASSTSGTNTGELFF.

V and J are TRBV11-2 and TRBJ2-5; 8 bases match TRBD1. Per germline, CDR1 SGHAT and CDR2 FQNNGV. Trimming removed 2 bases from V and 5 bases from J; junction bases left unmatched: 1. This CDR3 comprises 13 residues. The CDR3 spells CASSLWTGETQYF. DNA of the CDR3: TGTGCCAGCAGCTTATGGACAGGGGAGACCCAGTACTTC.

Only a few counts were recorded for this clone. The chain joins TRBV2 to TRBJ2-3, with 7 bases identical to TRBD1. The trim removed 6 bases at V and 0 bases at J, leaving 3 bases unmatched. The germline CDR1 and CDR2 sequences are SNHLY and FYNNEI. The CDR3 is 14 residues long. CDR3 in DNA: TGTGCCAGCAGGGACAGGACAAGCACAGATACGCAGTATTTT. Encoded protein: CASRDRTSTDTQYF. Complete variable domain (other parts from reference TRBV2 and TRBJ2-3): EPEVTQTPSHQVTQMGQEVILRCVPISNHLYFYWYRQILGQKVEFLVSFYNNEISEKSEIFDDQFSVERPDGSNFTLKIRSTKLEDSAMYFCASRDRTSTDTQYFGPGTRLTVL.

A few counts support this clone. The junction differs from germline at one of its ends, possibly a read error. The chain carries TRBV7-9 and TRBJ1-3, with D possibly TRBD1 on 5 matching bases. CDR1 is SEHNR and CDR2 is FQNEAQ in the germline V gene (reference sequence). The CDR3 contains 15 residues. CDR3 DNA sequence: TGTGCCAGCGCAACGGGGGACCTCTCTGGAAACACCGTATATTTT. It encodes CASATGDLSGNTVYF. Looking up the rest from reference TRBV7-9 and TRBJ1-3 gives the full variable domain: DTGVSQNPRHKITKRGQNVTFRCDPISEHNRLYWYRQTLGQGPEFLTYFQNEAQLEKSRLLSDRFSAERPKGSFSTLEIQRTEQGDSAMYLCASATGDLSGNTVYFGEGSWLTVV.

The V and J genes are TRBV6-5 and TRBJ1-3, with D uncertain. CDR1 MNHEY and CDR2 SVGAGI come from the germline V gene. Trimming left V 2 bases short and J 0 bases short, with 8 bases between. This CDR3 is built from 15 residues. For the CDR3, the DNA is TGTGCCAGCAGTTACCAGAAAACCTCTGGAAACACCATATATTTT. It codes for CASSYQKTSGNTIYF.

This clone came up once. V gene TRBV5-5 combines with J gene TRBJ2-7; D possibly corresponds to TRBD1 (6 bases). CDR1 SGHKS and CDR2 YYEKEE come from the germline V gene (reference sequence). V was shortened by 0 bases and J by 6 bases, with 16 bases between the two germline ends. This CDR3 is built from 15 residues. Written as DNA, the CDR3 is TGTGCCAGCAGCTTGGCGGTAGGGCAGGGGAGCGAGCAGTACTTC. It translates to CASSLAVGQGSEQYF. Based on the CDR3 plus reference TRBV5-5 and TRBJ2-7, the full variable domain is DAGVTQSPTHLIKTRGQQVTLRCSPISGHKSVSWYQQVLGQGPQFIFQYYEKEERGRGNFPDRFSARQFPNYSSELNVNALLLGDSALYLCASSLAVGQGSEQYFGPGTRLTVT.

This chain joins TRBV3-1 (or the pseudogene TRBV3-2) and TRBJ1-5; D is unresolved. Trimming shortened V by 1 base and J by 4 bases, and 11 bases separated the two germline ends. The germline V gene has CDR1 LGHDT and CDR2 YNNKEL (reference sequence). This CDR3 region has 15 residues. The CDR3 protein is CASSQGVTRNQPQHF. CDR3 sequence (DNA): TGTGCCAGCAGCCAAGGAGTGACAAGGAATCAGCCCCAGCATTTT.